This TCR beta chain was identified during a study of identifying expanded T cells in peripheral blood (dated by TCRdb to the late 2010s). Study-wide context: Separate aliquots of the same genomic DNA pool were sequenced to produce technical replicates, and four replicates were compared in pairs.

Reading the germline V gene (reference sequence) gives CDR1 LNHDA and CDR2 SQIVND. The CDR3 runs 17 amino acids, cysteine and phenylalanine included. Solely the CDR3 DNA is kept, with 51 bases framed from the first base. The junction shows trimming of 1 base on V and 3 bases on J, plus 18 bases between the germline ends. Details on this clone: Its antigen remains unidentified. Nothing much larger sits one base from this clone, and base qualities are not available.

The immunoSEQ Assay, which uses bias-controlled multiplex PCR amplification of genomic DNA, was used to profile TCRbeta CDR3 regions. The original methods were these. To quantify the absolute abundance of each unique TCRbeta CDR3 region, the sequences were collapsed and filtered. Differential abundance was tested with a binomial (Fisher-equivalent) model and with a beta-binomial model adding time-dependent variance fitted from healthy donors. Clones with fewer than 5 combined templates were removed, and differential abundance was called for clones with a Benjamini-Hochberg FDR below 0.01. The form v = (b*log(k)+a)^2 was used to model beta-binomial variance as a function of total template count across the two samples. TCRdb retrieved this table from immuneACCESS and kept in-frame rearrangements only. Not all clones are present; in checked studies, unresolved V genes account for under half, and no reason is known for the remainder. V and J calls and clone size are those listed in that table; D and trimming were worked out from the DNA. In this sample the table shows some 120,000 clones, roughly 84% of which occur a single time. The ten largest clonotypes hold 2.5% to 4% of the sample.

Broader findings and caveats from the paper: Across all healthy-donor time intervals, the beta-binomial model significantly lowered both the number of clones called differentially abundant and the false-positive rate. Approximately 1.2 differentially abundant clones were flagged by the binomial model between technical replicates, whereas about 16 and 19 were flagged over about two weeks and four weeks, respectively. In all healthy donors, the variance in clone template counts between samples taken 2 to 3 weeks apart rose significantly as total template count increased. It was expected by the authors that biological variance in healthy repertoires might increase further over much longer intervals, such as months to years.

No immune events, such as infections, were documented for the healthy donors during the collection period. Blood repertoires from healthy donors were used as a training cohort for calibrating time-dependent variance in a beta-binomial model of differential abundance of T-cell clones. There were roughly 10 healthy donors in the training cohort, of whom 3 were female and 7 were male. An age range of roughly 25 to 65 years, with an average of 43 years, was recorded for the donors. Whole blood, obtained from a commercial supplier, was collected from each healthy donor at three time points spaced approximately 15 days apart. For immunosequencing, genomic DNA was extracted from unsorted whole blood.

This TCR came from a person between 18 and 75 years old in good health. In this chain, TRBV19 is recombined with TRBJ1-1, with a tentative D gene TRBD1 over 5 matching bases. Sequencing input: blood. The sequenced DNA: TGTGCCAGTAGTATAGCCCACGAGGAGGGGATCGACACTGAAGCTTTCTTT. Its product reads: CASSIAHEEGIDTEAFF. Extended through the reference TRBV19 and TRBJ1-1 proteins, this CDR3 yields the full variable domain: DGGITQSPKYLFRKEGQNVTLSCEQNLNHDAMYWYRQDPGQGLRLIYYSQIVNDFQKGDIAEGYSVSREKKESFPLTVTSAQKNPTAFYLCASSIAHEEGIDTEAFFGQGTRLTVV.